This TCR beta chain is from a study of beta chain features in type 1 diabetes. Each of the CD4+ naive, central memory, regulatory and stem cell-like memory populations was sorted via CD45RO/CCR7/CD25/CD127/CD95/CD27. Purity of each sorted population was above 95%. The CDR3 totals 13 residues. Trimming removed 0 bases at V and 5 bases at J, with 7 bases between. CDR1 is SEHNR, CDR2 FQNEAQ, per germline (reference sequence). As for this clone: Antigen specificity is unknown. Other DNA variants within this sample encode the same CDR3.

Findings and limits, study-wide: Compared with healthy donors, patients appeared to share more similar naive, central memory and regulatory TCRB repertoires. VDJ junctions from patients with type 1 diabetes contained fewer insertions and more deletions.

Expressed TCRB transcripts were sequenced after all isolated RNA was converted to cDNA. Assay: immunoSEQ multiplex PCR; the TCRdb copy retains only in-frame clones and omits some. The sample holds roughly 500,000 clones, 10% to 12% seen once. This chain uses TRBV7-9 with TRBJ2-5; D is unresolved. The material sequenced was naive CD4+ T cells from blood. This TCR was recovered from a woman aged 18-35 years in good health. DNA of the CDR3: TGTGCCAGCAGCTTAGCAGGATGGGAGACCCAGTACTTC. Translation gives CASSLAGWETQYF.